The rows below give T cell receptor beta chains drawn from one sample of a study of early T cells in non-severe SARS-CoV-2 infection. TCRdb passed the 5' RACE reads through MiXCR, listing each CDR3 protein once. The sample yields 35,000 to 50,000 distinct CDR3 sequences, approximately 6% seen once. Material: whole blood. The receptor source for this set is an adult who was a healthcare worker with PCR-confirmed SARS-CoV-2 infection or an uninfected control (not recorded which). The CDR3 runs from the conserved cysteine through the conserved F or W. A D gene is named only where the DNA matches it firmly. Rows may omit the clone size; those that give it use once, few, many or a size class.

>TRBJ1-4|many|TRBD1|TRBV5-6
CASSLEDRMGRREKLFF
TGTGCCAGCAGCTTGGAGGACAGGATGGGGAGGCGAGAAAAACTGTTTTTT
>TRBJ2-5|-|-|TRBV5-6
CASSFLLAAQETQYF
TGTGCCAGCAGCTTCCTCCTGGCAGCCCAAGAGACCCAGTACTTC
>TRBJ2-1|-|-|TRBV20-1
CSARDLLGRAYNEQFF
TGCAGTGCTAGAGATCTGCTAGGCCGAGCCTACAATGAGCAGTTCTTC
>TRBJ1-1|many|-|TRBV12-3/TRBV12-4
CASSFTGGSEAFF
TGTGCCAGCAGTTTTACGGGGGGTTCGGAAGCTTTCTTT
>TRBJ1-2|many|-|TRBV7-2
CASSPLQGRGHGYTF
TGTGCCAGCAGCCCTCTACAGGGAAGGGGCCATGGCTACACCTTC
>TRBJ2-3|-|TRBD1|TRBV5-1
CASSRDSAIDTQYF
TGCGCCAGCAGTCGGGACAGTGCTATAGATACGCAGTATTTT
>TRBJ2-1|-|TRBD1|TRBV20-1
CSARRGLPHNEQFF
TGCAGTGCTAGAAGGGGGCTCCCCCACAATGAGCAGTTCTTC
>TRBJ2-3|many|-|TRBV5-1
CASNQGLVTDTQYF
TGCGCCAGCAACCAGGGTTTGGTCACAGATACGCAGTATTTT
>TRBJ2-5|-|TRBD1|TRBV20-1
CSASGTGVGETQYF
TGCAGTGCCTCGGGGACAGGGGTTGGGGAGACCCAGTACTTC
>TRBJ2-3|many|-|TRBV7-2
CASSLEAATDTQYF
TGTGCCAGCAGCTTAGAGGCAGCAACAGATACGCAGTATTTT
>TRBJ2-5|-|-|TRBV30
CAWRVETQYF
TGTGCCTGGAGAGTAGAGACCCAGTACTTC
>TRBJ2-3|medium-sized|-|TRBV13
CASSLDGGEVTQYF
TGTGCCAGCAGCTTAGACGGGGGCGAGGTTACGCAGTATTTT
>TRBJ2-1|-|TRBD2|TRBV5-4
CASSLAGGEYNEQFF
TGTGCCAGCAGCTTGGCCGGGGGGGAATACAATGAGCAGTTCTTC
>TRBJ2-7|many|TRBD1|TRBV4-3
CASSQDYRGEQYF
TGCGCCAGCAGCCAAGATTACAGGGGCGAGCAGTACTTC
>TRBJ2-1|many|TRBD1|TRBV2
CASKGGQGESEQFF
TGTGCCAGCAAAGGGGGTCAGGGGGAGTCTGAGCAGTTCTTC
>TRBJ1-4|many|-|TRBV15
CATSSAAGAGEKLFF
TGTGCCACCAGCAGCGCCGCGGGGGCAGGGGAAAAACTGTTTTTT
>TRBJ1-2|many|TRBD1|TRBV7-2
CASSSRQGIPGDF
TGTGCCAGCAGCTCTCGACAGGGCATCCCAGGAGACTTC
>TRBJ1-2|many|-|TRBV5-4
CASSVPGQSVSYTF
TGTGCCAGCAGCGTACCGGGACAATCGGTCTCCTACACCTTC
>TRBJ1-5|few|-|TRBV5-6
CASSLGRMGQPQHF
TGTGCCAGCAGCTTGGGCAGGATGGGGCAGCCCCAGCATTTT
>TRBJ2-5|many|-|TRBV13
CASSLSPRSETQYF
TGTGCCAGCAGCTTATCCCCCCGGTCCGAGACCCAGTACTTC
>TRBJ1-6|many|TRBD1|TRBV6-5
CASSYSMGQGRSPLHF
TGTGCCAGCAGTTACTCGATGGGACAGGGCCGTTCACCCCTCCACTTT
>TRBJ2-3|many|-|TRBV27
CASSDRHPSTDTQYF
TGTGCCAGCAGTGACCGACACCCTAGCACAGATACGCAGTATTTT
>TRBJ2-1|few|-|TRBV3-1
CASSHRARSSYNEQFF
TGTGCCAGCAGCCACCGGGCCCGGAGCTCCTACAATGAGCAGTTCTTC
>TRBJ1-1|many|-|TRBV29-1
CSVDSAMNTEAFF
TGCAGCGTTGATTCGGCCATGAACACTGAAGCTTTCTTT
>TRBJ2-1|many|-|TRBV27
CASSPRSGSDEQFF
TGTGCCAGCAGTCCGCGGTCCGGCTCGGATGAGCAGTTCTTC
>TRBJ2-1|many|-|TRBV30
CAWSVMGLNEQFF
TGTGCCTGGAGTGTGATGGGGTTAAATGAGCAGTTCTTC
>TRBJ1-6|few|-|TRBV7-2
CASSLGFAPSPLHF
TGTGCCAGCAGCTTAGGGTTCGCTCCGTCACCCCTCCACTTT
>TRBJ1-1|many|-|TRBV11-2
CASSPDGGTEAFF
TGTGCCAGCAGCCCGGACGGGGGCACTGAAGCTTTCTTT
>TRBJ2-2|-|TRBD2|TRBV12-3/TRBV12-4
CASSSLGGVNTGELFF
TGTGCCAGCAGTTCCCTCGGGGGGGTAAACACCGGGGAGCTGTTTTTT